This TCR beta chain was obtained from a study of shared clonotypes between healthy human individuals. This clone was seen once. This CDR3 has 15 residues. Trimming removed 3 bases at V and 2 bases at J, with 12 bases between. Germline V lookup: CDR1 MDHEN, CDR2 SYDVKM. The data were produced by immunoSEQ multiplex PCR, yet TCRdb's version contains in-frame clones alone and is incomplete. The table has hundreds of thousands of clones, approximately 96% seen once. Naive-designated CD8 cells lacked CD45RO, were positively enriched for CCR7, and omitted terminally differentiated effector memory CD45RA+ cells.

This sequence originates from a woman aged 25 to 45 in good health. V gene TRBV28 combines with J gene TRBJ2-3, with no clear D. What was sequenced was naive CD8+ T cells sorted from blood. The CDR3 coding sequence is TGTGCCAGCAGTTTCTTGCGAGAATCCACAGATACGCAGTATTTT. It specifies CASSFLRESTDTQYF.